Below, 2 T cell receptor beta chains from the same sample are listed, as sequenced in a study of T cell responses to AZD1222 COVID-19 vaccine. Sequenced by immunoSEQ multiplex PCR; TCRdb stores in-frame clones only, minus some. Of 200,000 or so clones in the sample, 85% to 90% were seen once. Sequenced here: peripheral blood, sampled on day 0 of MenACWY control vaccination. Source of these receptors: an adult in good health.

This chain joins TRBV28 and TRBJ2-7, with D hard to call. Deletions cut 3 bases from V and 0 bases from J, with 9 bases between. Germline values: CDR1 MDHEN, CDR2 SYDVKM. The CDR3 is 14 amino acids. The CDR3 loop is CASSFGQSSYEQYF. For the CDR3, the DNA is TGTGCCAGCAGTTTCGGCCAGAGCTCCTACGAGCAGTACTTC.

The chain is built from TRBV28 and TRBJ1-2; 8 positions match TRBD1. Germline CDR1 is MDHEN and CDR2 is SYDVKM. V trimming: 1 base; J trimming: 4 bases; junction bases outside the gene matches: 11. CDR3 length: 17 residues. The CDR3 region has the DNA TGTGCCAGCAGTTTATCTGGCGCAGGGGGCACGAGCTATGGCTACACCTTC. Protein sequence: CASSLSGAGGTSYGYTF.